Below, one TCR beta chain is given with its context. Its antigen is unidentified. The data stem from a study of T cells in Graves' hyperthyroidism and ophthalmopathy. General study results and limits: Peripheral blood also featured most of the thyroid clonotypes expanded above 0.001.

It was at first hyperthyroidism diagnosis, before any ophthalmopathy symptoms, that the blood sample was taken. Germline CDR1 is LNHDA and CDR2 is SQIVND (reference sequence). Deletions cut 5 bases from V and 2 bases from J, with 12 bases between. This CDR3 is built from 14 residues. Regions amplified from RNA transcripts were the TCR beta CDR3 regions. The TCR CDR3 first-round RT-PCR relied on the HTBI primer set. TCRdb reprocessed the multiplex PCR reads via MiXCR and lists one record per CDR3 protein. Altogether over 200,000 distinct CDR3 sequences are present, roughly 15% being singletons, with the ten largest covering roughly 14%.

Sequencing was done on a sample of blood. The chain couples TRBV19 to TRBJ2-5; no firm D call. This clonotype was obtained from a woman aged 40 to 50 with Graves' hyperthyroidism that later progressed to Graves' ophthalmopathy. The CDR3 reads CASSLPELQETQYF. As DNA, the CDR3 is TGTGCCAGTAGTCTCCCGGAGCTGCAAGAGACCCAGTACTTC.